This T cell receptor (beta chain) was found in a study of blood T cell repertoires in COVID-19. About the study: Samples of COVID-19 (acute and convalescent) were obtained from the United States, Italy and Spain. Sample material is recorded as cDNA or gDNA derived from T cells, B-cell-depleted T cells, or PBMCs.

In the original workflow: The authors estimated nucleated cell counts from reference gene primer amplification. Assay used: immunoSEQ multiplex PCR; TCRdb lists only in-frame clones, some missing. V, J and clone size derive from that table, while D and trimming were established from the DNA sequence. The data contain some 340,000 clones, 85% of them seen just once; the ten biggest clones take up approximately 3.6%. Sample: peripheral blood. This clonotype originated in a woman in her late teens or twenties with acute or convalescent COVID-19.

The CDR3 DNA reads as TGTGCCAGCAGTCAGGGACCCCAAGCGGGAGGACAAGAGACCCAGTACTTC. Residues: CASSQGPQAGGQETQYF. This rearrangement joins TRBV28 to TRBJ2-5, with 9 bases fitting TRBD2. This CDR3 is built from 17 residues. J lost 2 bases, V lost 5 bases, and 12 bases had no gene match. Germline CDR1 and CDR2: MDHEN and SYDVKM.